Below, one T cell receptor beta chain is given with its context. The target of this receptor is not known. The sample holds no much larger clone one base away, and base qualities are not on file. The collaborating institutions used their own protocols to collect whole blood in K2EDTA tubes. For TCRbeta analysis, collaborator samples were shipped as frozen whole blood, as isolated PBMCs, or as DNA extracted from either sample type. TCRbeta CDR3 regions were amplified from genomic DNA using the immunoSEQ Assay, a bias-controlled multiplex PCR. Regarding the original processing steps: The number of nucleated cells in each sample was estimated by amplification of reference gene primers within the assay. To quantify the absolute abundance of each unique TCRbeta CDR3 rearrangement, sequence reads were collapsed and filtered. For each sample, productive Simpson clonality was calculated as the square root of Simpson's diversity index across productive rearrangements. Held by TCRdb, this immuneACCESS table contains in-frame sequences only and omits some clones. Under half of the omission traces to an unresolved V gene where checked; the cause of the rest is unknown. The V and J calls and the clone size are those of that table, but D and trimming were determined from the DNA. The sample data list some 700,000 clones, and 70% to 90% of these were observed just once. The leading ten clones occupy around 0.3% of the sample.

V was cut back by 4 bases and J by 1 base, leaving a gap of 7 bases between them. CDR3 length: 13 amino acids, cysteine to phenylalanine. The sequence is cut down to CDR3 DNA, 39 bases in frame from base 1. Sequences SGHAT (CDR1) and FQNNGV (CDR2) are obtained from the germline V gene. This entry belongs to a study of blood T cell repertoires in COVID-19 (TCRdb year 2020). A note on the overall study: Collaborator samples came from the United States, Italy and Spain and covered acute and convalescent phases of COVID-19. Sample metadata almost always included a de-identified subject ID, COVID-19 status, age in years and sex. A freely available public database, intended as a resource for researchers studying the immune response to SARS-CoV-2, is where the repertoires were released. The dataset comprised deeply sampled blood TCRbeta repertoires from subjects exposed to, actively infected with, or recovered from COVID-19. Where available, HLA class I and class II types were obtained from metadata supplied by the sample provider rather than from assay-based typing. Samples were obtained from the ongoing ImmuneRACE study (first 160 participants) and from about 1,300 subjects provided by 6 global collaborators. The prospective study material was composed of cDNA or gDNA derived from T cells, B-cell-depleted T cells, or PBMCs.

The paper's findings and limits, for the study overall: The quantity of clinical and demographic metadata differed by source and by participant and was supplied without curation.

The receptor's source is a woman between 18 and 29 years old with acute or convalescent COVID-19. Sequenced sample: peripheral blood. The V and J segments used are TRBV11-2 and TRBJ1-1, and possibly TRBD1, on 5 matching bases. Here is the DNA: TGTGCCAGCAGCTCGACAGAGAACACTGAAGCTTTCTTT. The resulting protein is CASSSTENTEAFF. Extended through the reference TRBV11-2 and TRBJ1-1 proteins, this CDR3 yields the full variable domain: EAGVAQSPRYKIIEKRQSVAFWCNPISGHATLYWYQQILGQGPKLLIQFQNNGVVDDSQLPKDRFSAERLKGVDSTLKIQPAKLEDSAVYLCASSSTENTEAFFGQGTRLTVV.